This T cell receptor (beta chain) stems from a study of T cell responses to AZD1222 COVID-19 vaccine. Study-wide background: Second-dose schedules of about 4 or about 12 weeks were combined.

The study, taken as a whole, reports: Donors were largely white British and mainly female; clonal diversity was possibly underestimated. Vaccine-associated CD4 TCRs spanned spike, dominant at 160-218 and 743-854. No repertoire was sampled before or during the peak T cell response, only after it.

Concerning this clone itself: Its antigen is not known.

Repertoires were generated with immunoSEQ multiplex PCR, while TCRdb's copy carries only in-frame clones and drops some. The sample consists of more than 250,000 clones, approximately 93% of them appearing once. V lost 1 base to trimming and J lost 4 bases, with 16 bases between them. The germline CDR1 and CDR2 sequences are LNHNV and YYDKDF (reference sequence). The CDR3 extends over 16 amino acids. Material: peripheral blood, obtained on day 0 of AZD1222 vaccination. J is TRBJ1-2 and V is TRBV15, with D tentatively TRBD1 (5 bases). This TCR derives from an adult in good health. The CDR3 loop reads CATSRGEGWNGYGYTF. As DNA, the CDR3 is TGTGCCACCAGCAGAGGAGAGGGGTGGAATGGCTATGGCTACACCTTC.